This T cell receptor (beta chain) stems from a study of blood T cell repertoires in COVID-19. At the level of the study: Italy, Spain and the United States were the sources of the convalescent and acute COVID-19 samples. The cDNA or gDNA used as material had been derived from T cells, B-cell-depleted T cells, or PBMCs.

The CDR3 consists of 13 residues. V lost 4 bases, J lost 3 bases, and 10 bases lay in between. Study processing details: For nucleated cells, counts were estimated from reference gene primer amplification. The assay was immunoSEQ multiplex PCR, and TCRdb's table has in-frame clones only and misses some. The DNA was the basis for D and trimming; V, J and clone size are from that table. The sample comprises under 200,000 clones, around 82% of which are singletons, and over 2% rests with the top ten. Sequenced material: peripheral blood. This sequence originates from a woman aged 80 or over with acute or convalescent COVID-19. The chain is built from TRBV12-3 or TRBV12-4 and TRBJ2-7; perhaps TRBD1 as D (6 bases). The DNA for the CDR3 is TGTGCCAGCAGTTATGGGGGCCACTACGAGCAGTACTTC. It yields the protein CASSYGGHYEQYF.